A selection of T cell receptor beta chains follows, all from one sample in a study of T cell changes during pregnancy in multiple sclerosis. Method: immunoSEQ multiplex PCR; TCRdb's copy keeps in-frame clones and lacks some. The data show more than 55,000 clones, less than 95% seen once. The sample was CD8+ T cells from peripheral blood mononuclear cells, taken after pregnancy. The receptor set was obtained from a female donor with multiple sclerosis, enrolled in a pregnancy study. The CDR3 runs from the conserved cysteine through the conserved F or W. A D gene is named only where the DNA matches it firmly. Clone size, where shown, is once, few, many, or a class for clones that have expanded.

TRBJ2-7,.,.,TRBV7-9,CASSSSTGSYEQYF,TGTGCCAGCAGCTCTAGTACGGGCTCCTACGAGCAGTACTTC
TRBJ1-1,.,.,TRBV13,CASSLIGTSMNTEAFF,TGTGCCAGCAGCTTAATCGGGACATCTATGAACACTGAAGCTTTCTTT
TRBJ2-7,once,.,TRBV29-1,CSVEPDESSYEQYF,TGCAGCGTTGAACCCGATGAGAGCTCCTACGAGCAGTACTTC
TRBJ2-7,.,TRBD1,TRBV29-1,CSAGTGGLKYEQYF,TGCAGCGCCGGGACAGGGGGCCTTAAATACGAGCAGTACTTC
TRBJ2-7,once,TRBD2,TRBV7-2,CASTLTSGSYEQYF,TGTGCCAGCACGCTGACTAGCGGATCCTACGAGCAGTACTTC
TRBJ2-2,.,TRBD2,TRBV6-6,CASSYPSGIETGELFF,TGTGCCAGCAGTTACCCTAGCGGGATTGAGACCGGGGAGCTGTTTTTT
TRBJ2-1,.,TRBD2,TRBV19,CASSPSGLAVYNEQFF,TGTGCCAGTAGTCCATCGGGACTAGCTGTCTACAATGAGCAGTTCTTC
TRBJ2-7,.,TRBD1,TRBV5-5,CASSSGPGQGSPYEQYF,TGTGCCAGCAGCTCCGGGCCGGGACAGGGATCCCCCTACGAGCAGTACTTC
TRBJ2-7,.,.,TRBV9,CASSVDGRTYEQYF,TGTGCCAGCAGCGTAGACGGCAGGACCTACGAGCAGTACTTC
TRBJ2-7,.,TRBD1,TRBV7-6,CASSLVSSGQGVYEQYF,TGTGCCAGCAGCTTAGTGTCCTCGGGCCAGGGGGTCTACGAGCAGTACTTC
TRBJ2-2,.,TRBD2,TRBV6-5,CASSYGGGWGTGELFF,TGTGCCAGCAGTTACGGGGGGGGATGGGGCACCGGGGAGCTGTTTTTT
TRBJ2-7,.,.,TRBV7-9,CASSLQSGVEQYF,TGTGCCAGCAGCTTACAATCAGGGGTCGAGCAGTACTTC
TRBJ2-4,.,.,TRBV27,CASSLGAPPNIQYF,TGTGCCAGCAGTTTAGGGGCTCCCCCAAACATTCAGTACTTC
TRBJ2-1,.,.,TRBV5-1,CASSLRLPSNEQFF,TGCGCCAGCAGCTTAAGACTACCCTCCAATGAGCAGTTCTTC
TRBJ2-1,.,.,TRBV5-6,CASSWVREVSVWFF,TGTGCCAGCAGCTGGGTGAGGGAGGTTTCTGTTTGGTTCTTC
TRBJ2-2,once,TRBD1,TRBV9,CASSEQTGGSGELFF,TGTGCCAGCAGCGAACAAACAGGGGGTAGCGGGGAGCTGTTTTTT
TRBJ1-5,.,TRBD1,TRBV19,CASSPDRENSNQPQHF,TGTGCCAGTAGTCCTGACAGGGAAAATAGCAATCAGCCCCAGCATTTT
TRBJ2-3,.,.,TRBV19,CASSDFSWGIESTDTQYF,TGTGCCAGTAGCGACTTCTCGTGGGGCATCGAGAGCACAGATACGCAGTATTTT
TRBJ1-1,.,TRBD1,TRBV27,CASSFSGQREAFF,TGTGCCAGCAGTTTTTCGGGACAGCGTGAAGCTTTCTTT
TRBJ2-7,.,TRBD1,TRBV5-3,CARRTDRGRSEQYF,TGTGCCAGAAGAACGGACAGGGGGCGCTCCGAGCAGTACTTC
TRBJ2-1,.,TRBD2,TRBV12-5,CASGLATSESSNNEQFF,TGTGCTAGTGGTTTGGCTACTAGCGAAAGTTCCAACAATGAGCAGTTCTTC
TRBJ2-1,.,.,TRBV12-5,CASGLGDSAYNEQFF,TGTGCTAGTGGTTTGGGGGACTCGGCCTACAATGAGCAGTTCTTC
TRBJ1-4,.,TRBD1,TRBV6-5,CASSSPGQGGEKLFF,TGTGCCAGCAGTTCCCCGGGACAGGGGGGTGAAAAACTGTTTTTT
TRBJ2-7,.,TRBD1,TRBV5-1,CASSLYWDRANEQYF,TGCGCCAGCAGCTTGTATTGGGACAGGGCCAACGAGCAGTACTTC
TRBJ2-7,.,TRBD2,TRBV7-9,CASSSQFSGGYEQYF,TGTGCCAGCAGCTCGCAGTTCAGCGGGGGCTACGAGCAGTACTTC
TRBJ1-1,.,.,TRBV19,CASSIAGTSEAFF,TGTGCCAGTAGTATAGCGGGAACGAGTGAAGCTTTCTTT
TRBJ2-3,.,TRBD2,TRBV5-4,CASSLALAGATDTQYF,TGTGCCAGCAGCTTGGCGCTAGCGGGAGCCACAGATACGCAGTATTTT
TRBJ2-3,.,TRBD2,TRBV15,CAVGGDGSFTDTQYF,TGTGCCGTGGGAGGGGACGGGAGTTTCACAGATACGCAGTATTTT
TRBJ1-3,.,.,TRBV6-1,CASSDPTPRETIAGNTIYF,TGTGCCAGCAGTGATCCCACACCCCGGGAGACCATTGCTGGAAACACCATATATTTT
TRBJ2-2,.,.,TRBV11-3,CASSSRDAGYTGELFF,TGTGCCAGCAGCTCCCGGGACGCGGGGTACACCGGGGAGCTGTTTTTT
TRBJ2-3,.,TRBD2,TRBV7-2,CASSFLIAGGGADTQYF,TGTGCCAGCAGCTTCCTAATAGCGGGAGGAGGCGCAGATACGCAGTATTTT
TRBJ2-7,.,.,TRBV7-9,CASSPPGGPVSYEQYF,TGTGCCAGCAGCCCACCAGGGGGGCCTGTTTCCTACGAGCAGTACTTC
TRBJ2-5,.,TRBD1,TRBV7-9,CASTTSRTGGETQYF,TGTGCCAGCACCACGTCCCGGACAGGCGGAGAGACCCAGTACTTC
TRBJ1-5,.,.,TRBV19,CASSATQGHQPQHF,TGTGCCAGTAGTGCGACACAGGGACATCAGCCCCAGCATTTT
TRBJ1-3,.,.,TRBV11-2,CASSLVPGVISGNTIYF,TGTGCCAGCAGCTTAGTCCCGGGGGTGATCTCTGGAAACACCATATATTTT
TRBJ2-1,.,TRBD2,TRBV4-1,CASSQDPGISGMEFF,TGCGCCAGCAGCCAAGATCCAGGGATTAGCGGGATGGAGTTCTTC
TRBJ2-7,.,.,TRBV7-3,CASSLSGSTDEQYF,TGTGCCAGCAGCTTAAGTGGGAGCACCGACGAGCAGTACTTC
TRBJ2-2,.,.,TRBV2,CASSAGTLNTGELFF,TGTGCCAGCAGTGCCGGGACTTTGAACACCGGGGAGCTGTTTTTT
TRBJ2-7,.,TRBD2,TRBV5-1,CASSSRLAGDEQYF,TGCGCCAGCAGCTCGCGACTAGCGGGAGACGAGCAGTACTTC
TRBJ2-3,.,.,TRBV10-2,CASSEWGTSGFSTDTQYF,TGCGCCAGCAGTGAGTGGGGTACGAGCGGGTTCAGCACAGATACGCAGTATTTT
TRBJ2-1,.,TRBD1,TRBV6-5,CASAGTGPYNEQFF,TGTGCCAGCGCTGGGACAGGGCCTTACAATGAGCAGTTCTTC
TRBJ2-7,.,.,TRBV28,CASSSDSLGNEQYF,TGTGCCAGCAGTTCGGACAGTTTGGGTAACGAGCAGTACTTC
TRBJ1-1,.,TRBD1,TRBV19,CASGQGKPMAFF,TGTGCCAGTGGACAGGGTAAACCTATGGCTTTCTTT
TRBJ2-1,.,TRBD2,TRBV19,CASSIFGGSGNEQFF,TGTGCCAGTAGTATTTTTGGCGGGAGTGGTAATGAGCAGTTCTTC
TRBJ2-7,.,.,TRBV19,CASSPLGASSYEQYF,TGTGCCAGTAGTCCCCTGGGGGCTAGCTCCTACGAGCAGTACTTC
TRBJ1-2,.,.,TRBV27,CASSLISDRANYGYTF,TGTGCCAGCAGTTTAATAAGTGACAGAGCTAACTATGGCTACACCTTC
TRBJ2-7,.,TRBD2,TRBV4-3,CASSQGQGLASNEQYF,TGCGCCAGCAGCCAAGGCCAGGGACTAGCCTCTAACGAGCAGTACTTC
TRBJ2-7,.,TRBD1,TRBV27,CASSPGQGINEQYF,TGTGCCAGCAGCCCCGGACAGGGTATTAACGAGCAGTACTTC
TRBJ2-2,.,.,TRBV7-2,CASNNVNTGELFF,TGTGCCAGCAACAACGTGAACACCGGGGAGCTGTTTTTT
TRBJ1-1,.,.,TRBV27,CASSLSGGGGTEAFF,TGTGCCAGCAGTTTATCGGGAGGAGGAGGGACTGAAGCTTTCTTT
TRBJ2-2,.,TRBD2,TRBV12-5,CASAGGPGELFF,TGTGCCAGTGCGGGGGGGCCCGGGGAGCTGTTTTTT
TRBJ2-1,.,TRBD2,TRBV4-3,CASSQGAGGPSGNNEQFF,TGCGCCAGCAGCCAAGGTGCGGGAGGGCCCTCGGGGAACAATGAGCAGTTCTTC
TRBJ1-1,.,.,TRBV27,CASQTGSTEAFF,TGTGCCAGCCAAACAGGGAGTACTGAAGCTTTCTTT